The 2 T cell receptor beta chains given below trace back to one sample, sequenced in a study of T-cell memory formation after mild COVID-19 (TCRdb year 2021). The library was generated by 5' RACE. The data were produced on an Illumina NovaSeq 6000. In-frame beta chains were kept once TCRdb had trimmed the public reads at Q25 with fastp and called clones with MiXCR. Identical CDR3 protein sequences are pooled into one entry, listed with their most common genes and DNA. The sample yields 250,000 to 350,000 distinct CDR3 sequences; roughly an eighth were counted once. The ten largest clonotypes hold about 21% of the sample. Sequenced material: PBMCs or a T cell subset sorted from them (not recorded which). These receptors all come from a young man who had mild COVID-19 (a few samples of this study predate the infection). The sample titles of this study are shuffled in the database, so cell type and time point are left out; the donor was told from shared clones.

This clonotype was detected a few times. V gene TRBV20-1 combines with J gene TRBJ1-4; 7 nucleotides match TRBD1. Germline CDR1 is DFQATT and CDR2 is SNEGSKA (reference sequence). Unmatched junction bases numbered 8, after V lost 1 base and J lost 6 bases. This CDR3 has 15 residues. The CDR3 region has the DNA TGCAGTGCTAGAGTAGTCGGACAGGCCCATGAAAAACTGTTTTTT. Its translation is CSARVVGQAHEKLFF.

This chain links TRBV12-3 or TRBV12-4 with TRBJ2-5; TRBD1 aligns across 8 bases. CDR3 length: 15 amino acids. Unmatched junction bases numbered 10, after V lost 5 bases and J lost 5 bases. The CDR3 DNA is TGTGCCAGCAGTCTCGGACAGGGTAGATGGGAGACCCAGTACTTC. Amino acids: CASSLGQGRWETQYF.